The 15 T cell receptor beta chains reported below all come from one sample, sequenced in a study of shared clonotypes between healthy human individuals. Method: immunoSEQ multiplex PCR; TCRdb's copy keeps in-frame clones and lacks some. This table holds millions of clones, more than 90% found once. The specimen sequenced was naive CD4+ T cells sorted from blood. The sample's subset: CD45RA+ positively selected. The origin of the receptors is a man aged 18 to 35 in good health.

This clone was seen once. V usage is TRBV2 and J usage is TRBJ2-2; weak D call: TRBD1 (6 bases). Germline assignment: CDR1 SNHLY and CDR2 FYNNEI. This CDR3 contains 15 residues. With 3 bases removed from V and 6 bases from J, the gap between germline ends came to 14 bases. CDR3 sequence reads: CASSDYRTVSGELFF. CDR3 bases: TGTGCCAGCAGTGATTACCGGACAGTCTCCGGGGAGCTGTTTTTT. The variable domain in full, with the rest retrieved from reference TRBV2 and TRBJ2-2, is EPEVTQTPSHQVTQMGQEVILRCVPISNHLYFYWYRQILGQKVEFLVSFYNNEISEKSEIFDDQFSVERPDGSNFTLKIRSTKLEDSAMYFCASSDYRTVSGELFFGEGSRLTVL.

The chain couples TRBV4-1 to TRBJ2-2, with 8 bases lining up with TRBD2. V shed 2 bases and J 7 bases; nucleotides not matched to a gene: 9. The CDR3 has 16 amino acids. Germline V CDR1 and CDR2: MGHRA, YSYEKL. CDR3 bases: TGCGCCAGCAGCCAACTACCGGGGGGGCTCGACGGGGAGCTGTTTTTT. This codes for CASSQLPGGLDGELFF.

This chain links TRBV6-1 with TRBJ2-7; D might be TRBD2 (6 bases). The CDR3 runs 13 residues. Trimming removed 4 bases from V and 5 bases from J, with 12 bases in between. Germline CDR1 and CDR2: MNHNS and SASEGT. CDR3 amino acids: CASSVGGYNEQYF. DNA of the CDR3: TGTGCCAGCAGTGTTGGGGGGTATAACGAGCAGTACTTC.

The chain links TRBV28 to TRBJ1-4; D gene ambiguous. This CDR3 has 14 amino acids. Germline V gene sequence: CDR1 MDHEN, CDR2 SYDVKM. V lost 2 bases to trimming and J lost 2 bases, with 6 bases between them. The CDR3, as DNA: TGTGCCAGCAGTTTAGCTGTGACTAATGAAAAACTGTTTTTT. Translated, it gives CASSLAVTNEKLFF.

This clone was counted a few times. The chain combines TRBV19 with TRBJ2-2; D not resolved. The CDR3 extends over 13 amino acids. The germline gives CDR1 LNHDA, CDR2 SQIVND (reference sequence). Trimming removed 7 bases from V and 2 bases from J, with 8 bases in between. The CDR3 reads CASNNLNTGELFF. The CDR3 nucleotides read TGTGCCAGTAATAACCTCAACACCGGGGAGCTGTTTTTT.

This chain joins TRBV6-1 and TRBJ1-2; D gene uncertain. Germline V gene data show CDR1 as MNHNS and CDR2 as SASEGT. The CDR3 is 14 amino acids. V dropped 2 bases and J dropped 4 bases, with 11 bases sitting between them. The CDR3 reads CASSESGRAYGYTF. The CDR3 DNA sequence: TGTGCCAGCAGTGAAAGCGGCAGAGCCTATGGCTACACCTTC.

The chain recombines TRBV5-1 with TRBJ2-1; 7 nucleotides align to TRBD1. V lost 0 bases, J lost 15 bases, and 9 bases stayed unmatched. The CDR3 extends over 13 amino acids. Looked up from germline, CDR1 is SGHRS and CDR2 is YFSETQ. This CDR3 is CASSLATGARRFF. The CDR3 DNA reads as TGCGCCAGCAGCTTGGCCACAGGGGCACGCCGGTTCTTC.

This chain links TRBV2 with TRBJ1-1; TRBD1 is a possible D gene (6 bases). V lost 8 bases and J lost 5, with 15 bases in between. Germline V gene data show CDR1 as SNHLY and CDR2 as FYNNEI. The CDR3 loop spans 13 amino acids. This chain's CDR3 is CASGGGEFTEAFF. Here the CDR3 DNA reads TGTGCCAGCGGAGGGGGGGAATTTACTGAAGCTTTCTTT.

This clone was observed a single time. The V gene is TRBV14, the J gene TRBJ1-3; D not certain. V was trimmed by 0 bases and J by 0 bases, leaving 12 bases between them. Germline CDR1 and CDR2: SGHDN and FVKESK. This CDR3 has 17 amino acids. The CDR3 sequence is CASSQDQNTYSGNTIYF. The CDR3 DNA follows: TGTGCCAGCAGCCAAGATCAGAACACCTACTCTGGAAACACCATATATTTT.

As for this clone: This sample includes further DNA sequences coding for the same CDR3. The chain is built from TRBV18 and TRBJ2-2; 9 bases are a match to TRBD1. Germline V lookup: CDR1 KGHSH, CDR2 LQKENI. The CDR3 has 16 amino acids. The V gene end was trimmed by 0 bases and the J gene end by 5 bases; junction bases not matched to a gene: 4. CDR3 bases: TGTGCCAGCTCACCACCGGGGACAGGGCGAACCGGGGAGCTGTTTTTT. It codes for CASSPPGTGRTGELFF.

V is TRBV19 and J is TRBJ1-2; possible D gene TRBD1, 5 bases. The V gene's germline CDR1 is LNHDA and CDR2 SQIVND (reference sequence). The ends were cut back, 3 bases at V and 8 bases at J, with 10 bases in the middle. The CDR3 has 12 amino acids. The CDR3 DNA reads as TGTGCCAGTAGTATGCAGGGAAGCGGCTACACCTTC. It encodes CASSMQGSGYTF.

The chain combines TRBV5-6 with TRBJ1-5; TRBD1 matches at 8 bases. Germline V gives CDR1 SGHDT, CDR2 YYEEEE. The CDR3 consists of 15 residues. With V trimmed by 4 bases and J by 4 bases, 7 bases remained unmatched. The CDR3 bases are TGTGCCAGCAGCCTACGGGACAGGCCGAATCAGCCCCAGCATTTT. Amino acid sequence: CASSLRDRPNQPQHF.

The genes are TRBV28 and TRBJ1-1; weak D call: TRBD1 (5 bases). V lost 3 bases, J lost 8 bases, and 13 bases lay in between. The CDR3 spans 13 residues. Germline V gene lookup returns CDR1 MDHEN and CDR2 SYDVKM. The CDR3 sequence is CASSLAGYTEAFF. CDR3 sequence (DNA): TGTGCCAGCAGTTTGGCAGGGTATACGGAAGCTTTCTTT. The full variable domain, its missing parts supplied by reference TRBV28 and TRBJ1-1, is DVKVTQSSRYLVKRTGEKVFLECVQDMDHENMFWYRQDPGLGLRLIYFSYDVKMKEKGDIPEGYSVSREKKERFSLILESASTNQTSMYLCASSLAGYTEAFFGQGTRLTVV.

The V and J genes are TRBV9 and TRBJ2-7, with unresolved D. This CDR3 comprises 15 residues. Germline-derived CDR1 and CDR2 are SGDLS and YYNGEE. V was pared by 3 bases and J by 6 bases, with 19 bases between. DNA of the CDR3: TGTGCCAGCAGCGCGGAAGGCAGTTACCAAGCCGAGCAGTACTTC. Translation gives CASSAEGSYQAEQYF.

CDR3 region: CASSSAGGPADTQYF. The CDR3 DNA reads TGTGCCAGCAGCTCAGCGGGGGGGCCGGCAGATACGCAGTATTTT. The chain joins TRBV7-2 to TRBJ2-3, with TRBD2 matching 10 bases. Trimming at V came to 4 bases and at J to 4 bases, leaving 5 bases not matched to a gene. The CDR3 contains 15 residues. Germline V CDR1 and CDR2: SGHTA, FQGNSA.